This TCR beta chain is from a study of blood T cell repertoires in COVID-19. About the study: PBMCs, B-cell-depleted T cells, or T cells were the source of the cDNA or gDNA that made up the material.

Profiling relied on immunoSEQ multiplex PCR, and the TCRdb table lists in-frame clones only, not all of them. This sample carries approximately 250,000 clones, about 79% of them seen once, and the ten largest clones take approximately 1.5%. There are 17 residues in the CDR3. Germline CDR1 reads MDHEN; CDR2 reads SYDVKM. V was clipped by 4 bases and J by 1 base, with 19 bases between them. Specimen: peripheral blood. The V gene is TRBV28, the J gene TRBJ1-1; D not resolved. This clonotype was sampled from a woman between 35 and 50 years old who had recovered from COVID-19. As DNA, the CDR3 is TGTGCCAGCAGTTCTGCGATGCGGGGAAGACAGAACACTGAAGCTTTCTTT. As protein: CASSSAMRGRQNTEAFF.